This T cell receptor (beta chain) was captured in a study of T cell responses to AZD1222 COVID-19 vaccine. The wider study: Second doses at about 4 or about 12 weeks were pooled. Whole-study findings and limits: Increased Spike-specific TCR breadth and depth were observed after two AZD1222 doses.

Assay used: immunoSEQ multiplex PCR; TCRdb lists only in-frame clones, some missing. The table has under 110,000 clones, roughly 87% seen once. A word on this clone: Its antigen is unidentified.

The CDR3 has 15 residues. Trimming pared 0 bases from V and 3 bases from J, leaving 11 bases between. The V gene's germline CDR1 is ENHRY and CDR2 SYGVKD. Specimen: peripheral blood, collected on day 0 of AZD1222 vaccination. The sequence came from an adult in good health. The rearrangement links TRBV10-3 to TRBJ1-1, with TRBD1 as a possible D gene (6 bases). CDR3: CAISESGGPYTEAFF. CDR3 sequence (DNA): TGTGCCATCAGTGAGTCCGGGGGGCCTTACACTGAAGCTTTCTTT.